This TCR beta chain was captured in a study of glioma-infiltrating T cells. This clonotype was seen only a few times. The V and J ends lost 0 bases and 1 base respectively, with 7 bases between them. Germline CDR1 reads SGDLS; CDR2 reads YYNGEE. This CDR3 is built from 14 residues. The iRepertoire nested amplicon-rescue multiplex PCR amplified TCR alpha and beta CDR3s from RNA. For one-step reverse transcription and amplification, roughly 85-450 ng of tissue mRNA or PBMC total RNA was used. MiXCR, applied by TCRdb to the multiplex PCR reads, yields one record per CDR3 protein. This sample yields 95,000 to 150,000 distinct CDR3 sequences, of which around 23% are seen a single time; around 15% belongs to the top ten.

Sequencing was carried out using glioma tissue, nonneoplastic brain tissue, or PBMCs (not recorded which). The sequence derives from a human donor with low-grade glioma or glioblastoma, undergoing nonglioma brain surgery, or in good health (not recorded which). The chain links TRBV9 to TRBJ1-1; possible D gene TRBD1, 5 bases. This CDR3 reads CASSVGGRNTEAFF. CDR3 sequence (DNA): TGTGCCAGCAGCGTAGGGGGCCGGAACACTGAAGCTTTCTTT.